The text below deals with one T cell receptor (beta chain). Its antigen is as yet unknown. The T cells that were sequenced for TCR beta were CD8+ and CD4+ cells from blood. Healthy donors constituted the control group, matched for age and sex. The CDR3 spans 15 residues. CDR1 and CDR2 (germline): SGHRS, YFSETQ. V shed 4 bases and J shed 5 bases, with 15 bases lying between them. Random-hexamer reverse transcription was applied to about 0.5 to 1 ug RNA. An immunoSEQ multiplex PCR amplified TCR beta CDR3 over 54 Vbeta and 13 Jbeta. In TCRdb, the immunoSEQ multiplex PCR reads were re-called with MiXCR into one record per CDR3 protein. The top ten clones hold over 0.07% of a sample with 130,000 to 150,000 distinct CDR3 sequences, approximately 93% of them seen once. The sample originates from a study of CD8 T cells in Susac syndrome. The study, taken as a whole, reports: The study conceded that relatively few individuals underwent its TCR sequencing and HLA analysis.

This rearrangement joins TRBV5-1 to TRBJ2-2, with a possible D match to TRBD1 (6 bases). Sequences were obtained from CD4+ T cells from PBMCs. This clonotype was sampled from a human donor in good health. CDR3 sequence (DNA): TGCGCCAGCAGCATACAGGGAAAGGGAACCGGGGAGCTGTTTTTT. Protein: CASSIQGKGTGELFF.